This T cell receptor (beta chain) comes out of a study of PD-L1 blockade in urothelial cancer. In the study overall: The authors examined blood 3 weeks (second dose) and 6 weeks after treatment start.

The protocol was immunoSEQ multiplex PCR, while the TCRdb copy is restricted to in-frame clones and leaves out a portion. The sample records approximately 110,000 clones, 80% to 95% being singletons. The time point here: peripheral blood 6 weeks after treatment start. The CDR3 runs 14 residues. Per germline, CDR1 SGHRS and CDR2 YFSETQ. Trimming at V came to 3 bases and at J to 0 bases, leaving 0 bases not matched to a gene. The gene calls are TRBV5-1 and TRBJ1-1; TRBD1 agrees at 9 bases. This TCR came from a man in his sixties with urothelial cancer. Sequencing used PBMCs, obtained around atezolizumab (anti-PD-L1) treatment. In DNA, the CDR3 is TGCGCCAGCAGCTGGGACAGGGTGAACACTGAAGCTTTCTTT. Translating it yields CASSWDRVNTEAFF.